The 14 T cell receptor beta chains presented below share a single source sample, sequenced in a study of blood T cell repertoires in COVID-19. Sequencing used immunoSEQ multiplex PCR; TCRdb keeps in-frame clones, though not all of them. This sample has some 200,000 clones, with approximately 80% found just once. Material for sequencing was peripheral blood. The receptors shown here come from a woman in her sixties who had recovered from COVID-19.

The V call is TRBV9, the J call TRBJ2-1; TRBD1 matches at 9 bases. V lost 2 bases to trimming and J lost 5 bases; unmatched junction nucleotides: 5. Germline CDR1 SGDLS, CDR2 YYNGEE. The CDR3 is 15 amino acids. The CDR3 reads CASSVDRGLHNEQFF. The DNA for the CDR3 is TGTGCCAGCAGCGTGGACAGGGGTCTTCACAATGAGCAGTTCTTC.

The chain uses TRBV19 and TRBJ1-1; TRBD1 is a possible D gene (5 bases). Per germline, CDR1 LNHDA and CDR2 SQIVND (reference sequence). The CDR3 has 12 residues. V was trimmed by 10 bases and J by 4 bases, leaving 13 bases between them. The CDR3 DNA sequence: TGTGCCACCCAGGGTGCGTTCACTGAAGCTTTCTTT. This gives the protein CATQGAFTEAFF.

The rearrangement uses TRBV7-9 and TRBJ1-3; D not resolved. The V gene lost 5 bases and the J gene lost 4 bases, with 6 bases spanning the gap. The length of the CDR3 is 12 residues. The V gene's germline CDR1 is SEHNR and CDR2 FQNEAQ (reference sequence). Here the CDR3 DNA reads TGTGCCAGCAGCCAGTCAGGAAACACCATATATTTT. Its protein product is CASSQSGNTIYF.

The chain couples TRBV27 to TRBJ1-5; 8 bases match TRBD1. The CDR3 has 14 residues. The V gene end was trimmed by 3 bases and the J gene end by 5 bases; junction bases not matched to a gene: 3. Germline V gene lookup returns CDR1 MNHEY and CDR2 SMNVEV (reference sequence). The DNA for the CDR3 is TGTGCCAGCAGTTTTCAGGGACAGGATCAGCCCCAGCATTTT. It specifies CASSFQGQDQPQHF.

The CDR3 DNA is TGCGCCAGCAGCCAGCACGAACAGGGGGCGTCAGAGACCCAGTACTTC. Its protein product is CASSQHEQGASETQYF. The chain recombines TRBV4-3 with TRBJ2-5; 9 bases align to TRBD1. CDR3 length: 16 amino acids. V lost 3 bases and J lost 4; bases outside the gene matches: 9. The germline gives CDR1 LGHNA, CDR2 YSLEER.

The rearrangement joins TRBV27 to TRBJ1-4, with D hard to call. Germline values: CDR1 MNHEY, CDR2 SMNVEV (reference sequence). Trimming removed 1 base at V and 8 bases at J, with 11 bases between. This CDR3 contains 14 residues. The CDR3 region has the DNA TGTGCCAGCAGTTTATTGGAGGGAAGGGAAAAACTGTTTTTT. It codes for CASSLLEGREKLFF.

The V and J genes are TRBV9 and TRBJ2-3; 15 positions match TRBD2. CDR3 size: 18 residues. The germline gives CDR1 SGDLS, CDR2 YYNGEE. J gave up 4 bases and V 0 bases, and 6 bases lay outside the gene matches. CDR3 protein: CASSVVGTSGGSADTQYF. The CDR3 DNA reads TGTGCCAGCAGCGTAGTAGGGACTAGCGGGGGGTCAGCAGATACGCAGTATTTT. The entire variable domain, with the rest obtained from reference TRBV9 and TRBJ2-3, is as follows: DSGVTQTPKHLITATGQRVTLRCSPRSGDLSVYWYQQSLDQGLQFLIQYYNGEERAKGNILERFSAQQFPDLHSELNLSSLELGDSALYFCASSVVGTSGGSADTQYFGPGTRLTVL.

V gene TRBV5-4 combines with J gene TRBJ2-1; 13 bases line up with TRBD2. Losses at the gene ends were 3 bases for V and 9 bases for J; bases not matched to a gene: 6. Germline lookup yields CDR1 SGHNT and CDR2 YYREEE (reference sequence). The CDR3 covers 15 residues. Here the CDR3 DNA reads TGTGCCAGCAGCTCCACTAGCGGGGGGGAAGCTGAGCAGTTCTTC. Its protein is CASSSTSGGEAEQFF.

The CDR3 protein is CASSPGSGAYEQYF. The CDR3 DNA reads as TGTGCCAGCAGTCCGGGTTCCGGCGCCTACGAGCAGTACTTC. This chain links TRBV6-5 with TRBJ2-7; D gene ambiguous. This CDR3 has 14 amino acids. V gave up 5 bases and J gave up 2 bases, with 13 bases separating them. Germline assignment: CDR1 MNHEY and CDR2 SVGAGI.

The chain combines TRBV6-5 with TRBJ1-4; the match to TRBD1 covers 8 bases. CDR1 is MNHEY, CDR2 SVGAGI, per germline. The CDR3 totals 14 residues. V lost 10 bases and J lost 5; bases outside the gene matches: 9. CDR3 loop: CATRGYRGNEKLFF. For the CDR3, the DNA is TGTGCCACTCGGGGGTACAGGGGGAATGAAAAACTGTTTTTT.

This chain uses TRBV19 with TRBJ2-1, with D uncertain. The V gene lost 2 bases and the J gene lost 7 bases, with 9 bases spanning the gap. The length of the CDR3 is 13 residues. Germline V gene sequence: CDR1 LNHDA, CDR2 SQIVND (reference sequence). The CDR3 region is CASSIQANNEQFF. The DNA for the CDR3 is TGTGCCAGTAGTATACAGGCTAATAATGAGCAGTTCTTC.

This clone has just one count. The gene calls are TRBV7-6 and TRBJ2-1; 14 nucleotides line up with TRBD2. After removal of 0 bases from V and 9 bases from J, the junction contained 10 bases not matched to a gene. The germline gives CDR1 SGHVS, CDR2 FNYEAQ. This CDR3 has 18 residues. CDR3 DNA: TGTGCCAGCAGCTTAGCAACGACTAGCGGGGGGGCCCGAGGTGAGCAGTTCTTC. Translating gives CASSLATTSGGARGEQFF.

The V and J genes are TRBV11-2 and TRBJ2-3; D gene ambiguous. The V end was cut by 5 bases, the J end by 0 bases, with 6 bases between. Germline lookup yields CDR1 SGHAT and CDR2 FQNNGV. This CDR3 spans 13 amino acids. The CDR3 DNA reads as TGTGCCAGCAGCCACGGTAGCACAGATACGCAGTATTTT. Its protein is CASSHGSTDTQYF. Looking up the rest from reference TRBV11-2 and TRBJ2-3 gives the full variable domain: EAGVAQSPRYKIIEKRQSVAFWCNPISGHATLYWYQQILGQGPKLLIQFQNNGVVDDSQLPKDRFSAERLKGVDSTLKIQPAKLEDSAVYLCASSHGSTDTQYFGPGTRLTVL.

The CDR3 DNA reads TGTGCCAGCAGCCAAGAGCGGATAACCAGGGGGCTGTATGGCTACACCTTC. As protein: CASSQERITRGLYGYTF. The V call is TRBV14, the J call TRBJ1-2, with 8 bases matching TRBD1. This CDR3 spans 17 amino acids. Germline V gene sequence: CDR1 SGHDN, CDR2 FVKESK. V lost 0 bases and J lost 5; bases outside the gene matches: 11.